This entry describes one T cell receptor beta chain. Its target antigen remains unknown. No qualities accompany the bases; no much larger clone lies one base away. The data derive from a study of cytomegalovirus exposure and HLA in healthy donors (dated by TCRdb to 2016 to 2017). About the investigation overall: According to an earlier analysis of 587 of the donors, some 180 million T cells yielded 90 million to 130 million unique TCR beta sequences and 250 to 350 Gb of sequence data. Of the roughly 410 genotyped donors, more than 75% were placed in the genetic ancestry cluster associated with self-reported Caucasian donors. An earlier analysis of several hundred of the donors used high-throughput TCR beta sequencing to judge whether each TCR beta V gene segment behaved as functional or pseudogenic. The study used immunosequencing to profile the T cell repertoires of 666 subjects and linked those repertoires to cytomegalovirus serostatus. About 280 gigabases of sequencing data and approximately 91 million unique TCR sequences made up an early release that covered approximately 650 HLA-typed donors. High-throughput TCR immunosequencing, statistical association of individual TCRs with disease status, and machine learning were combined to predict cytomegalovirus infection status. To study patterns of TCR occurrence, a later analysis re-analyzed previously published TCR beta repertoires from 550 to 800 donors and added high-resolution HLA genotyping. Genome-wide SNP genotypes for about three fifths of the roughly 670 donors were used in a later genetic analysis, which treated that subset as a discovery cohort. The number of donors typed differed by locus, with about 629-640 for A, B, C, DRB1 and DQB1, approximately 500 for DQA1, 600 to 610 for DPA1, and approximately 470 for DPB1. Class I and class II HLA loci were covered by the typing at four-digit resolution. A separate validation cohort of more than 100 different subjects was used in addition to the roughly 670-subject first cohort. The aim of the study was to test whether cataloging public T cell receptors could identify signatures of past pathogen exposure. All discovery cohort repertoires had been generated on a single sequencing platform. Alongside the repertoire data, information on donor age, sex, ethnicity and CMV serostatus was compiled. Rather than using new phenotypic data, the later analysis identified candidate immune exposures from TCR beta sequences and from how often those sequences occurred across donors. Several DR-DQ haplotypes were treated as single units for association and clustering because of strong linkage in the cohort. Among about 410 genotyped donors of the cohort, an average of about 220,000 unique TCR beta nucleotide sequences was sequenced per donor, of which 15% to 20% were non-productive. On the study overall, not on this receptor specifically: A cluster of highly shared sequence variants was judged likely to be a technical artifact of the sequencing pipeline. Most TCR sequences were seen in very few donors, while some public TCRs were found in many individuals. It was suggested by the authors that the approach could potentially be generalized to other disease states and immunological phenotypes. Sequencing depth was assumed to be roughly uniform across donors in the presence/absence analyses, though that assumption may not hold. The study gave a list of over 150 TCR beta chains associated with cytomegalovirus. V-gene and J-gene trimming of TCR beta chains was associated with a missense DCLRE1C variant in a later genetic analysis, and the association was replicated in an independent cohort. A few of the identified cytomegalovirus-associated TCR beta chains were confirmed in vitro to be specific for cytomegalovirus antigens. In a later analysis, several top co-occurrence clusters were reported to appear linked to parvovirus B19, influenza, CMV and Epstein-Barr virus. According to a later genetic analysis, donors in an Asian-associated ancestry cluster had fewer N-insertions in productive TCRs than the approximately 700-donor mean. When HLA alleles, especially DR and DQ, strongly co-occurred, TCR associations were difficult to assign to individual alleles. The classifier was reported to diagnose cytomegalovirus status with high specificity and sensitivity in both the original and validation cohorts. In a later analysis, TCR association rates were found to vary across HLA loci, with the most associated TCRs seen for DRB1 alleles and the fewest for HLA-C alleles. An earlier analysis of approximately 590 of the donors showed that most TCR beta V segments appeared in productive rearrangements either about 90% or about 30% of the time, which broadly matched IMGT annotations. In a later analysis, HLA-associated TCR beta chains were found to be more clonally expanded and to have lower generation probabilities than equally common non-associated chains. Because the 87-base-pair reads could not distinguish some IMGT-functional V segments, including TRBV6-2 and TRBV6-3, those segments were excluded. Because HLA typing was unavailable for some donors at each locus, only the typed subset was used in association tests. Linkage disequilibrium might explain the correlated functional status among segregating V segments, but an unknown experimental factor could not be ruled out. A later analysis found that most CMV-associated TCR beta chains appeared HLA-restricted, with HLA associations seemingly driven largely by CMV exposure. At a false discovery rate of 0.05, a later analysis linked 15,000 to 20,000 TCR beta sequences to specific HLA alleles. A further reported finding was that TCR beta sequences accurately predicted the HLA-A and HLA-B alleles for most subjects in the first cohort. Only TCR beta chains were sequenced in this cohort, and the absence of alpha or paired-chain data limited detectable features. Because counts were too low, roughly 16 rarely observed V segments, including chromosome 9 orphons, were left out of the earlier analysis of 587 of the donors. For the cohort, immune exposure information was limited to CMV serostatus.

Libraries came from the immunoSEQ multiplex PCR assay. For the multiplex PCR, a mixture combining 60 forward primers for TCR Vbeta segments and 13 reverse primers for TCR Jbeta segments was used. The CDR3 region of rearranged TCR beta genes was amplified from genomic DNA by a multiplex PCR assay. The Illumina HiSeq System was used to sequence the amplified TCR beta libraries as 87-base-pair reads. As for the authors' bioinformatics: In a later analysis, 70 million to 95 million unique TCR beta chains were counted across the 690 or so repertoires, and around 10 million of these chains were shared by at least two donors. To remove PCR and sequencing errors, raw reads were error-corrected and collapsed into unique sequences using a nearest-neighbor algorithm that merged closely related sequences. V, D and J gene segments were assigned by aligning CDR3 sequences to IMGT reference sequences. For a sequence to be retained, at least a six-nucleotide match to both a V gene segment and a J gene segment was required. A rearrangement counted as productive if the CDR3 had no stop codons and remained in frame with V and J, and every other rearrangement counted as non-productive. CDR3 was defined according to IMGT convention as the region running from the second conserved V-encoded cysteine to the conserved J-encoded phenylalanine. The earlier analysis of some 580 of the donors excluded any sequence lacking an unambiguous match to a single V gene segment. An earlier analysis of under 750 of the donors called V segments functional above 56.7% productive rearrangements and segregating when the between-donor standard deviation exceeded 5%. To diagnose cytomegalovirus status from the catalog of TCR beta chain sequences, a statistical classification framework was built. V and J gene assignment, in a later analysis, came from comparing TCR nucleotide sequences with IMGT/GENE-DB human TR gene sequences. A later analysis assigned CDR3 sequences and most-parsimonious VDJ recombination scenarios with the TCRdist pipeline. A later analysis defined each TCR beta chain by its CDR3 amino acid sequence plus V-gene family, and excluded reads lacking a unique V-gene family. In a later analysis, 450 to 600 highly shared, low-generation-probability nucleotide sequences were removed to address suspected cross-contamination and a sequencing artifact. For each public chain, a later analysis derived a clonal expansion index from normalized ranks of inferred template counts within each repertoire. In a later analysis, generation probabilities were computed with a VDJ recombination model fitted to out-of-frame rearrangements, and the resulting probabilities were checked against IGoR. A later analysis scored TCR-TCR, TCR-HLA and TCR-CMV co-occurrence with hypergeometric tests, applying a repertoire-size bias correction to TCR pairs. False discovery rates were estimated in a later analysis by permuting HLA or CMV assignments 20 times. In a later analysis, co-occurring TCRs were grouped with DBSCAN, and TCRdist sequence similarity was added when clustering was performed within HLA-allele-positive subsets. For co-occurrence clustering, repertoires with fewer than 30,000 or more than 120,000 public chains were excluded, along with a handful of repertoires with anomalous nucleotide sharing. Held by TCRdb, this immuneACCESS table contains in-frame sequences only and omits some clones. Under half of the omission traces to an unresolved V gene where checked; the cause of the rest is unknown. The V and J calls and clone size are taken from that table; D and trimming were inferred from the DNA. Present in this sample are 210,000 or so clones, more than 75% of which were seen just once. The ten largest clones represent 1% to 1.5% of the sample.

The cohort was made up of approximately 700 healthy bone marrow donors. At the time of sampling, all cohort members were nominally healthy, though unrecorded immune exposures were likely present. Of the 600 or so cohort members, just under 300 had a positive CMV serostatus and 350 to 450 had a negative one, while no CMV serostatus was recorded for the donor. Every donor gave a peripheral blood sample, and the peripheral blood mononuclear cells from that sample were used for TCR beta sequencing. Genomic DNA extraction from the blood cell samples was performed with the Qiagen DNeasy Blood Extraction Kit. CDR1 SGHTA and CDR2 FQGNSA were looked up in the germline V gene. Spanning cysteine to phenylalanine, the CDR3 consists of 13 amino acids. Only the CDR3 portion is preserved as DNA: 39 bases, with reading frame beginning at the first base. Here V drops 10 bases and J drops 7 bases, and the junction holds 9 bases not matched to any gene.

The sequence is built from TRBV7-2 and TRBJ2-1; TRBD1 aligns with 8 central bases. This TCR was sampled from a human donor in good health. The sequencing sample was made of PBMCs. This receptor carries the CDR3 CATAGGVLNEQFF. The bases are TGTGCCACCGCAGGGGGCGTGTTGAATGAGCAGTTCTTC.